The rows below give T cell receptor beta chains drawn from one sample of a study of cytomegalovirus exposure and HLA in healthy donors. Clones were read by immunoSEQ multiplex PCR, and TCRdb kept only the in-frame ones, dropping some. The sample lists under 80,000 clones, roughly 95% occurring once. Sequencing was carried out using PBMCs. These receptors all stem from a woman between 18 and 29 years old in good health and CMV-seropositive. CDR3s include the opening cysteine and the closing phenylalanine or tryptophan. A D gene is named only where the DNA matches it firmly. A clone size is listed for some rows: how often the clone was seen (once, few, many), or a class if it is expanded.

>-|-|TRBJ2-7|TRBV5-1
TGCGCCAGCAGCTTTTCCTTATCCTACGAGCAGTACTTC
CASSFSLSYEQYF
>TRBD1|-|TRBJ1-1|TRBV9
TGTGCCAGCAGCGCGACAGGGGGCCACACTGAAGCTTTCTTT
CASSATGGHTEAFF
>-|-|TRBJ1-4|TRBV7-9
TGTGCCAGCAGCCAGGACAGAAACTTTAATGAAAAACTGTTTTTT
CASSQDRNFNEKLFF
>TRBD1|-|TRBJ2-7|TRBV7-9
TGTGCCAGCAGCTTAGCTGGACAGGGGGCCCGAGAGCAGTACTTC
CASSLAGQGAREQYF
>-|-|TRBJ2-5|TRBV27
TGTGCCAGCAGTTGGGCAGGGGAAGAGACCCAGTACTTC
CASSWAGEETQYF
>-|-|TRBJ2-1|TRBV14
TGTGCCAGCAGCCATGGGGGGTCTGATCCGTTCTTC
CASSHGGSDPFF
>TRBD1|-|TRBJ1-3|TRBV19
TGTGCCAGTAGTGCCGACAGGGCTGGAAACACCATATATTTT
CASSADRAGNTIYF
>-|-|TRBJ2-2|TRBV18
TGTGCCAGCTCACCTATACCGGGACTGAACACCGGGGAGCTGTTTTTT
CASSPIPGLNTGELFF
>-|few|TRBJ1-1|TRBV20-1
TGCAGTGCTAGGTCGGGGGGAAAAGCTTTCTTT
CSARSGGKAFF
>TRBD1|-|TRBJ1-2|TRBV5-6
TGTGCCAGCAGCTCCGGGACAGGGGCTGGCTACACCTTC
CASSSGTGAGYTF
>TRBD1|-|TRBJ1-5|TRBV6-5
TGTGCCAGCAGTTACTCGACAGGGTTCAATCAGCCCCAGCATTTT
CASSYSTGFNQPQHF
>-|-|TRBJ2-5|TRBV4-3
TGCGCCAGCAGCCAAGATGGCGAGGCTAGGCAAGAGACCCAGTACTTC
CASSQDGEARQETQYF
>-|-|TRBJ1-1|TRBV27
TGTGCCAGCAGTCCGGTATACAGGGCCAACACTGAAGCTTTCTTT
CASSPVYRANTEAFF
>-|-|TRBJ2-7|TRBV9
TGTGCCAGCAGCCCCAGGCCGAGCTCCTACGAGCAGTACTTC
CASSPRPSSYEQYF
>TRBD1|-|TRBJ2-1|TRBV5-4
TGTGCCGGCGGGGACAGGGGCTACAATGAGCAGTTCTTC
CAGGDRGYNEQFF
>TRBD2|once|TRBJ2-5|TRBV11-3
TGTGCCAGCAGCCGCGGGGGGGACTTCCAAGAGACCCAGTACTTC
CASSRGGDFQETQYF
>TRBD1|-|TRBJ1-2|TRBV7-2
TGTGCCAGCAGCGGCGACAGGGCGAGCTATGGCTACACCTTC
CASSGDRASYGYTF
>-|-|TRBJ1-2|TRBV11-3
TGTGCCAGCAGCTTATCCAGGGTCGGCTATGGCTACACCTTC
CASSLSRVGYGYTF
>-|-|TRBJ1-4|TRBV6-6
TGTGCCAGCAGTTACAGCAGGGCCGAAAAACTGTTTTTT
CASSYSRAEKLFF
>-|large|TRBJ1-2|TRBV29-1
TGCAGCGTTGGTCCACAACCTCCCACCTTC
CSVGPQPPTF
>TRBD2|-|TRBJ2-3|TRBV19
TGTGCCAGTAGTATCCGGCGGGAGAGCACAGATACGCAGTATTTT
CASSIRRESTDTQYF
>-|-|TRBJ1-1|TRBV19
TGTGCCAGTAGTGCGACAATGAACACTGAAGCTTTCTTT
CASSATMNTEAFF
>TRBD2|-|TRBJ2-3|TRBV27
TGTGCCAGCTCCCGGGTGGGGGGGGAAGATACGCAGTATTTT
CASSRVGGEDTQYF
>-|-|TRBJ2-7|TRBV5-1
TGCGCCAGCAGCTTGGTCGAGGGCTACGAGCAGTACTTC
CASSLVEGYEQYF
>TRBD1|-|TRBJ2-7|TRBV5-4
TGTGCCAGCACCTGGGGGACAGGCTCCTACGAGCAGTACTTC
CASTWGTGSYEQYF
>-|-|TRBJ2-5|TRBV7-3
TGTGCCAGCAGCTTAAACGGGGGTAAAGAGACCCAGTACTTC
CASSLNGGKETQYF
>TRBD2|-|TRBJ2-3|TRBV2
TGTGCCAGTGGACTAGCGGGGGTCACAGATACGCAGTATTTT
CASGLAGVTDTQYF
>-|-|TRBJ1-2|TRBV7-2
TGTGCCAGCAGCTTCCTATCGGCGGAAGGTCAGGGCTACACCTTC
CASSFLSAEGQGYTF
>-|-|TRBJ2-7|TRBV27
TGTGCCAGCAGTTCTGCGAGACAGAACTCCTACGAGCAGTACTTC
CASSSARQNSYEQYF
>TRBD2|-|TRBJ2-7|TRBV28
TGTGCCAGCAGCGAACTAGCGGGATCCTACGAGCAGTACTTC
CASSELAGSYEQYF
>-|-|TRBJ2-1|TRBV15
TGTGCCACCAGCAGAGCATTAGGGGGTGAGCAGTTCTTC
CATSRALGGEQFF
>-|-|TRBJ2-7|TRBV15
TGTGCCACCAGCAGAGTTGACAGAGTAGACGAGCAGTACTTC
CATSRVDRVDEQYF